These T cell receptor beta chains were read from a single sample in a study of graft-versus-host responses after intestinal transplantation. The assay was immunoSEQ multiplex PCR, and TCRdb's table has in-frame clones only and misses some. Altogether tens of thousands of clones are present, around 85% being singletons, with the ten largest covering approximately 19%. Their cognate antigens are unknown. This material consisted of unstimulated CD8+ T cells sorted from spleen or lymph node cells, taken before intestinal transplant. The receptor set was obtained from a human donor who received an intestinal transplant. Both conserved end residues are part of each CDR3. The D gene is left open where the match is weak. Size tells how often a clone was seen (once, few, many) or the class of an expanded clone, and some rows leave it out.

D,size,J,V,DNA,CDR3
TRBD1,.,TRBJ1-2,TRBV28,TGTGCCAGCCTCAGGGGGCGAAGCTATGGCTACACCTTC,CASLRGRSYGYTF
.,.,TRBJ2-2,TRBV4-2,TGTGCCAGCAGCCAAGACTTTGGAGGTGACGGGGAGCTGTTTTTT,CASSQDFGGDGELFF
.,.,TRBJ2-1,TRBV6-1,TGTGCCAGTTCAGCGGCGAGCTCCTACAATGAGCAGTTCTTC,CASSAASSYNEQFF
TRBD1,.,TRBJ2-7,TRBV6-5,TGTGCCAGCAGGCCGACAGGGGCCTACGAGCAGTACTTC,CASRPTGAYEQYF
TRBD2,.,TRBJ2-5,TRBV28,TGTGCCAGCAGTTTAATGGATGGGCTAGCGGGAGGCCAAGAGACCCAGTACTTC,CASSLMDGLAGGQETQYF
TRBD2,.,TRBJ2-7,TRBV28,TGTGCCAGCATGAGGCTAGCGGAGGAGCAGTACTTC,CASMRLAEEQYF
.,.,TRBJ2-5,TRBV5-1,TGCGCCAGCCGCCCCTACCTAACCGAAGAGACCCAGTACTTC,CASRPYLTEETQYF
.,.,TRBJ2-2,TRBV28,TGTGCCAGCAGTTTATTTAGGGGCGATGCCGGGGAGCTGTTTTTT,CASSLFRGDAGELFF
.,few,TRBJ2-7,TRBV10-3,TGTGCCATCAGTGAGTCGACAGCCGAGCAGTACTTC,CAISESTAEQYF
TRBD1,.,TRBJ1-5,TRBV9,TGTGCCAGCAGCGAGACAGGGATCAGCAATCAGCCCCAGCATTTT,CASSETGISNQPQHF
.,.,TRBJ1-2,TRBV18,TGTGCCAGCTCACCGGCAGGGGCCATTTATGGCTACACCTTC,CASSPAGAIYGYTF
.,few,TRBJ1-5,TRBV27,TGTGCCAGCAGTTTAATGCAGAGCAATCAGCCCCAGCATTTT,CASSLMQSNQPQHF
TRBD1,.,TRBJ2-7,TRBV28,TGTGCCAGCAGTTTGGGGACAGGGGGCGCCTACGAGCAGTACTTC,CASSLGTGGAYEQYF
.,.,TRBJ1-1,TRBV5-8,TGTGCCAGCAGCTTGGCGTCGGGAAATGAAGCTTTCTTT,CASSLASGNEAFF
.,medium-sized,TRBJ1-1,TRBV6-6,TGTGCCAGCAGTGAGGGACAGAACACTGAAGCTTTCTTT,CASSEGQNTEAFF
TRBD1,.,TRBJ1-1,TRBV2,TGTGCCAGCAGTACAGGACAGGGGGACACTGAAGCTTTCTTT,CASSTGQGDTEAFF
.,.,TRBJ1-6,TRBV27,TGTGCCAGCAGTTTCGGGGGGGTTTATAATTCACCCCTCCACTTT,CASSFGGVYNSPLHF
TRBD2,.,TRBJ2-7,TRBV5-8,TGTGCCAGCAACCCAACCGGGACTAGCGTTCACGAGCAGTACTTC,CASNPTGTSVHEQYF
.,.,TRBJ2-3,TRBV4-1,TGCGCCAGCAGCCAAGGACTAGGAACAGATACGCAGTATTTT,CASSQGLGTDTQYF
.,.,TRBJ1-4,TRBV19,TGTGCCAGTAGTATAACCGTCCTAAATGAAAAACTGTTTTTT,CASSITVLNEKLFF
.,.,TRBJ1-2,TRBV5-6,TGTGCCAGCAGCTTGGGGACAGCCTATAACTATGGCTACACCTTC,CASSLGTAYNYGYTF
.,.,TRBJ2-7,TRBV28,TGTGCCAGCAGCCAAAGGGGCGGCTACGAGCAGTACTTC,CASSQRGGYEQYF
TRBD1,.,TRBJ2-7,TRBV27,TGTGCCAGCAGCCATTTGACAGGGACCCTCCCTTACGAGCAGTACTTC,CASSHLTGTLPYEQYF